The 13 T cell receptor beta chains reported below all come from one sample, sequenced in a study of patients and donors after allogeneic stem cell transplantation. TCRdb re-called the RT-PCR reads through MiXCR, storing one row per CDR3 protein. This sample has around 12,000 distinct CDR3 sequences, with about 25% found just once. The sequenced sample was blood, either unsorted or a sorted T cell fraction (not recorded which). The receptors were gathered from a human donor who was either an allogeneic HSCT recipient or a stem cell or donor lymphocyte infusion donor (not recorded which). It is not recorded whose cells these are; they may come from a transplant donor.

On this clonotype itself: One end of the junction is discordant with germline, which a read error may explain. This chain uses TRBV7-9 with TRBJ2-3; TRBD1 matches 8 bases. Germline V gene lookup returns CDR1 SEHNR and CDR2 FQNEAQ (reference sequence). The CDR3 contains 15 residues. The CDR3 region has the DNA TGTGCCAGCAGCTTCTCAGGGGGCCTAACAGATACGAAGTATTTT. It yields the protein CASSFSGGLTDTKYF.

This clonotype has just a few counts. The chain recombines TRBV18 with TRBJ1-5; D may be TRBD1 (6 bases). The V gene's germline CDR1 is KGHSH and CDR2 LQKENI. The CDR3 extends over 15 amino acids. Trimming cost V 2 bases and J 5 bases, with 13 bases left between them. CDR3 DNA: TGTGCCAGCTCACCAGCTACAGGGTACGATCAGCCCCAGCATTTT. The encoded protein is CASSPATGYDQPQHF. Looking up the rest from reference TRBV18 and TRBJ1-5 gives the full variable domain: NAGVMQNPRHLVRRRGQEARLRCSPMKGHSHVYWYRQLPEEGLKFMVYLQKENIIDESGMPKERFSAEFPKEGPSILRIQQVVRGDSAAYFCASSPATGYDQPQHFGDGTRLSIL.

In its sample, this clonotype was seen a few times. This chain uses TRBV4-3 with TRBJ2-3, with a tentative D call TRBD2 (6 bases). This CDR3 region has 13 residues. V lost 4 bases to trimming and J lost 4 bases, with 9 bases between them. Germline loops: CDR1 LGHNA, CDR2 YSLEER. In nucleotides, the CDR3 is TGCGCCAGCAGCCCCCGGAGGGCAGATACGCAGTATTTT. Translated, it gives CASSPRRADTQYF.

This clonotype was seen a few times. J is TRBJ1-5 and V is TRBV12-3 or TRBV12-4; D is possibly TRBD1 (5 bases). This CDR3 region has 13 residues. V was clipped by 6 bases and J by 9 bases, with 15 bases between them. CDR3 sequence (DNA): TGTGCCAGCAGCAAAGGGGTTTTCGGGCCCCAGCATTTT. This gives the protein CASSKGVFGPQHF.

This chain joins TRBV25-1 and TRBJ1-1, with 8 bases fitting TRBD1. From germline, CDR1 is MGHDK and CDR2 SYGVNS. Germline trimming cut 5 bases from V and 1 base from J; bases unmatched to any gene: 6. The CDR3 loop spans 15 amino acids. CDR3 coding DNA: TGTGCCAGCAGTCCCACGACAGGGGCGAACACTGAAGCTTTCTTT. Translated, it gives CASSPTTGANTEAFF.

This clonotype was seen a few times. The CDR3 is CASSRDRSYGYTF. CDR3 DNA sequence: TGTGCCAGCAGCCGGGACCGCTCCTATGGCTACACCTTC. The chain couples TRBV7-2 to TRBJ1-2; possible D gene TRBD1, 5 bases. CDR1 is SGHTA, CDR2 FQGNSA, per germline. This CDR3 spans 13 amino acids. V was trimmed by 5 bases and J by 4 bases, leaving 11 bases between them.

In its sample, this clonotype was seen once. The V gene is TRBV6-6, the J gene TRBJ1-1, with D perhaps matching TRBD1 (6 bases). Trimming shortened V by 6 bases and J by 5 bases, and 13 bases separated the two germline ends. Germline assignment: CDR1 MNHNY and CDR2 SVGAGI (reference sequence). This CDR3 spans 13 amino acids. The chain's CDR3 is CASRPIQGTEAFF. CDR3 nucleotide sequence: TGTGCCAGCAGACCTATCCAGGGGACTGAAGCTTTCTTT.

V gene TRBV4-1 combines with J gene TRBJ1-6; 7 nucleotides align to TRBD1. CDR3 length: 13 residues. V trimming: 4 bases; J trimming: 11 bases; junction bases outside the gene matches: 5. The germline CDR1 and CDR2 sequences are MGHRA and YSYEKL. CDR3 nucleotide sequence: TGCGCCAGCAGCCTCGACAGGGTAACACCCCTCCACTTT. This encodes CASSLDRVTPLHF.

The chain joins TRBV10-3 to TRBJ2-1; 8 bases are a match to TRBD2. J lost 4 bases, V lost 7 bases, and 9 bases had no gene match. Germline CDR1 reads ENHRY; CDR2 reads SYGVKD. The CDR3 has 15 residues. CDR3 protein: CAITPDSGVYNEQFF. The DNA for the CDR3 is TGTGCCATCACTCCGGATAGCGGGGTTTACAATGAGCAGTTCTTC.

This clonotype occurred many times. V usage is TRBV12-3 or TRBV12-4 and J usage is TRBJ1-1; D not certain. Trimming left V 7 bases short and J 1 base short, with 16 bases between. The CDR3 is 15 residues long. The CDR3 DNA reads TGTGCCAGCACCCCCAGCGGAGGCTCGAACACTGAAGCTTTCTTT. It encodes CASTPSGGSNTEAFF.

V gene TRBV4-3 combines with J gene TRBJ1-2; D is unresolved. Germline-derived CDR1 and CDR2 are LGHNA and YSLEER. The CDR3 runs to 13 residues. V was clipped by 1 base and J by 4 bases, with 7 bases between them. This CDR3 reads CASSQGGLYGYTF. CDR3 nucleotide sequence: TGCGCCAGCAGCCAAGGTGGACTCTATGGCTACACCTTC.

This clonotype is deemed medium-sized. The chain recombines TRBV7-2 with TRBJ1-1; D not resolved. The V gene lost 1 base and the J gene lost 1 base, with 10 bases spanning the gap. The CDR3 totals 15 residues. CDR1 SGHTA and CDR2 FQGNSA come from the germline V gene. This CDR3 reads CASSLVWGGNTEAFF. In nucleotides, the CDR3 is TGTGCCAGCAGCTTAGTGTGGGGTGGGAACACTGAAGCTTTCTTT.

This chain connects TRBV25-1 to TRBJ1-2; D gene uncertain. The CDR3 is made up of 13 amino acids. CDR1 is MGHDK and CDR2 is SYGVNS in the germline V gene. The germline V and J ends were trimmed by 10 bases and 1 base, with 13 bases remaining between them. The chain's CDR3 is CATEEGGNYGYTF. CDR3 coding DNA: TGTGCCACCGAGGAGGGCGGTAACTATGGCTACACCTTC.